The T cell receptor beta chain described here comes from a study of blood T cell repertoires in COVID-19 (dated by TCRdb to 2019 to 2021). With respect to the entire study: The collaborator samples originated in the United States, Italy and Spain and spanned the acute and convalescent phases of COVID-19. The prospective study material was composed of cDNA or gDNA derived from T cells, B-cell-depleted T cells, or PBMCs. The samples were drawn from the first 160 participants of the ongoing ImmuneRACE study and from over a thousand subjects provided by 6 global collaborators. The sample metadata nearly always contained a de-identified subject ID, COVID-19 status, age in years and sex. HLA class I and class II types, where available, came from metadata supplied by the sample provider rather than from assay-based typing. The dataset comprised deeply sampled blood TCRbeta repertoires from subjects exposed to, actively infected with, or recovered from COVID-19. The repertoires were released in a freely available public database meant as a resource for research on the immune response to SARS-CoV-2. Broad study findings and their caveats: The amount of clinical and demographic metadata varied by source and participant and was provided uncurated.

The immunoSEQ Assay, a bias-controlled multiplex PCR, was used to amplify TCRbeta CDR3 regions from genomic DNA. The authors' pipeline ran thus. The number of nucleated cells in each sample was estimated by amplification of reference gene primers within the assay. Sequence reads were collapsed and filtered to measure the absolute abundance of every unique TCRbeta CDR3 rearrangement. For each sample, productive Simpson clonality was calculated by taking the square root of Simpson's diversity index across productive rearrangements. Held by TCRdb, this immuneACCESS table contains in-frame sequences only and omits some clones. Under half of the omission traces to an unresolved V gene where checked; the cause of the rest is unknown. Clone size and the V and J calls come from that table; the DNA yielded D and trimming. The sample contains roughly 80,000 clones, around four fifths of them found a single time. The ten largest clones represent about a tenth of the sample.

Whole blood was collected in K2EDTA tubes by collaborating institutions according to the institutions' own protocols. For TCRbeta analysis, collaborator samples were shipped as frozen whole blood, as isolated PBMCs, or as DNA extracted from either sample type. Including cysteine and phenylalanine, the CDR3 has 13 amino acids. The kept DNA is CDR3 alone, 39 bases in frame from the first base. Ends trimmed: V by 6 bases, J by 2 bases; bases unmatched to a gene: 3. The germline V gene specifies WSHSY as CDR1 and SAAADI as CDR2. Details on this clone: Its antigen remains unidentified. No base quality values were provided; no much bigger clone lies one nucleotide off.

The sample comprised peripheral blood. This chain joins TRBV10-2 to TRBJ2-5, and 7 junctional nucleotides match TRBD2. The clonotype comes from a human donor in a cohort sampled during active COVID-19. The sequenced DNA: TGCGCCAGCAGGCCCGGGGGGCAAGAGACCCAGTACTTC. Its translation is CASRPGGQETQYF.